What follows is one T cell receptor beta chain and its context. Sequenced by immunoSEQ multiplex PCR; TCRdb stores in-frame clones only, minus some. Among some 60,000 clones listed, roughly nine tenths were seen once. A history of autoimmune disease or systemic immunosuppression excluded patients. The data derive from a study of OX40 agonist ivuxolimab in advanced cancers. Background on the study: Given to patients was ivuxolimab, an agonistic anti-OX40 (CD134) antibody. Every 2 weeks, patients received ivuxolimab intravenously, dosed at 0.01 to 10 mg/kg.

V lost 4 bases, J lost 0 bases, and 14 bases lay in between. The CDR3 is made up of 15 amino acids. Germline CDR1 and CDR2: SQVTM and ANQGSEA. J is TRBJ2-3 and V is TRBV29-1; D not resolved. The sequence was collected from an adult with an advanced solid tumor such as melanoma, head and neck, liver or kidney cancer. The specimen comprised CD4+ or CD8+ T cells sorted from blood, sampled in a trial of the OX40 agonist ivuxolimab. CDR3 in DNA: TGCAGCGTTGTGTTGGTCATACCTAGCACAGATACGCAGTATTTT. Residues: CSVVLVIPSTDTQYF.